This T cell receptor (beta chain) was documented in a study of blood T cell repertoires in COVID-19. CDR3 size: 16 residues. J lost 3 bases, V lost 1 base, and 9 bases had no gene match. Germline lookup yields CDR1 GTSNPN and CDR2 SVGIG (reference sequence). The data were produced by immunoSEQ multiplex PCR, yet TCRdb's version contains in-frame clones alone and is incomplete. The data contain around 150,000 clones, approximately 86% of them singletons. The sequence came from a man between 70 and 80 years old with acute or convalescent COVID-19. The sample was peripheral blood. This chain links TRBV30 with TRBJ1-5; 7 bases fit TRBD1. CDR3 sequence: CAWSESHRGNNQPQHF. CDR3 coding DNA: TGTGCCTGGAGTGAGTCCCACAGGGGAAACAATCAGCCCCAGCATTTT.